This T cell receptor (beta chain) was identified during a study of blood T cells in healthy people across ages. Study conclusions and caveats: Diversity of TCR beta per million T cells declined in a roughly linear way with age. Unknown donor CMV status possibly confounded expanded clonotype changes.

In the case of this clonotype: No antigen is known for it. Compared with germline, one end of the junction differs, possibly owing to a read error.

Combining a sample-barcoded 5' primer with a J-beta primer mix, a second PCR ran for roughly 7 to 12 cycles. From the 5' RACE reads, TCRdb called clonotypes with MiXCR, one entry per CDR3 protein. The sample includes approximately 820,000 distinct CDR3 sequences, around two fifths seen only once; the top ten take roughly 19%. The CDR3 covers 15 residues. Looked up from germline, CDR1 is DFQATT and CDR2 is SNEGSKA (reference sequence). The chain carries TRBV20-1 and TRBJ1-2; 8 bases line up with TRBD1. The source is a man between 60 and 75 years old in good health. The specimen was blood. CDR3 sequence reads: CSARPQGARNSGYTF. The CDR3 coding sequence is TGCAGTGCTAGACCCCAGGGGGCAAGGAACTCTGGCTACACCTTC.